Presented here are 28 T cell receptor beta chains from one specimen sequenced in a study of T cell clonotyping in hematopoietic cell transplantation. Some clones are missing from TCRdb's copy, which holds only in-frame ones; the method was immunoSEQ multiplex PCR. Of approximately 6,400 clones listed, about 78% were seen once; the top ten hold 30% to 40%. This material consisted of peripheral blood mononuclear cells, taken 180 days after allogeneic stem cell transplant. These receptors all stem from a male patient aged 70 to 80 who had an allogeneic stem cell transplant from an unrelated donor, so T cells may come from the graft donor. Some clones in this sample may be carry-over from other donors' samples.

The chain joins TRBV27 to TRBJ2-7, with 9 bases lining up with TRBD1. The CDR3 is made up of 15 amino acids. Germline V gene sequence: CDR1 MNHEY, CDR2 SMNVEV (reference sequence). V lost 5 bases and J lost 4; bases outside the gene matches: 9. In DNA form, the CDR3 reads TGTGCCAGCAGTCCCCCCGGGACAGGGATATACGAGCAGTACTTC. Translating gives CASSPPGTGIYEQYF.

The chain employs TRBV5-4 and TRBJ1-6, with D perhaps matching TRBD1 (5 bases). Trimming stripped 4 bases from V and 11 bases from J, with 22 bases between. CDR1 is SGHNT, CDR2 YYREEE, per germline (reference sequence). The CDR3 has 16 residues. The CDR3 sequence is CASSLTGTSFSPPLHF. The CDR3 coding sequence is TGTGCCAGCAGCCTAACCGGGACCTCCTTTTCGCCACCCCTCCACTTT.

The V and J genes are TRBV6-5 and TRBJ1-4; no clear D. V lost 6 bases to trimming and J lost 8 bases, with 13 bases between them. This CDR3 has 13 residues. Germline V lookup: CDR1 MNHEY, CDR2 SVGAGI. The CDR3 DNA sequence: TGTGCCAGCAGCCGCGGGCCTTCCGAAAAACTGTTTTTT. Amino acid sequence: CASSRGPSEKLFF.

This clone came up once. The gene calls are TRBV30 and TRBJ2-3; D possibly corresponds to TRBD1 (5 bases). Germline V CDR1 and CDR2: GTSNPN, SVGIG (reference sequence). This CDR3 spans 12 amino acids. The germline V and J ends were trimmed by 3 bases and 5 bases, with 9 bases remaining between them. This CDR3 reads CAWRGTGDTQYF. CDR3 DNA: TGTGCCTGGAGGGGTACAGGAGATACGCAGTATTTT.

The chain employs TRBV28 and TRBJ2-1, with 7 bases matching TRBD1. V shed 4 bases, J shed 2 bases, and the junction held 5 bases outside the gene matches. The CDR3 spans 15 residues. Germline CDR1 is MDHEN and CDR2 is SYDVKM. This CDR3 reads CASSSPGTAYNEQFF. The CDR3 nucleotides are TGTGCCAGCAGTTCCCCCGGGACAGCCTACAATGAGCAGTTCTTC.

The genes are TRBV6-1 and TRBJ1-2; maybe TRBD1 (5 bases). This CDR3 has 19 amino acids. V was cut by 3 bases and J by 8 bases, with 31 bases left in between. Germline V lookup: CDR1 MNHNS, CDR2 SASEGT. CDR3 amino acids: CASSEAYQGYWAGRAGYTF. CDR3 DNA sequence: TGTGCCAGCAGTGAGGCCTATCAAGGGTATTGGGCAGGGCGAGCGGGCTACACCTTC.

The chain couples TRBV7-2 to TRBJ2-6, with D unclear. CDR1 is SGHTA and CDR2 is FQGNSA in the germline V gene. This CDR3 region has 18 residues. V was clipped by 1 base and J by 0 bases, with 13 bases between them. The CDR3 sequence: CASSLVRLSSSGANVLTF. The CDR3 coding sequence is TGTGCCAGCAGCTTAGTTAGACTTTCGAGCTCTGGGGCCAACGTCCTGACTTTC.

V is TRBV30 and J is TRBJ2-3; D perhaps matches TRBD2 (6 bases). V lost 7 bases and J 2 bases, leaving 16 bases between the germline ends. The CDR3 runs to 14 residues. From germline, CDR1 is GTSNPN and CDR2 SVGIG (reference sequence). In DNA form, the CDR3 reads TGTGCCTCCTCAGACTGGGAGGCCACAGATACGCAGTATTTT. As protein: CASSDWEATDTQYF.

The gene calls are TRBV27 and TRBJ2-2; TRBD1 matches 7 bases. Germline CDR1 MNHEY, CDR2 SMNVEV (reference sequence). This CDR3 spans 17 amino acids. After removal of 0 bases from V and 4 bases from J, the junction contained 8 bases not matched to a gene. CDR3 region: CASSLSEQGPSTGELFF. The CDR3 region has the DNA TGTGCCAGCAGTTTATCCGAACAGGGGCCGAGCACCGGGGAGCTGTTTTTT.

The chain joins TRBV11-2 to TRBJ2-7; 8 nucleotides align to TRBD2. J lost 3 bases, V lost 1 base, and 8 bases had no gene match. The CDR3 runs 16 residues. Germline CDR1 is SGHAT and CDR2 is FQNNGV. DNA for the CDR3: TGTGCCAGCAGCTTAGGATTGGAAAGCGGGAGCTACGAGCAGTACTTC. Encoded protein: CASSLGLESGSYEQYF.

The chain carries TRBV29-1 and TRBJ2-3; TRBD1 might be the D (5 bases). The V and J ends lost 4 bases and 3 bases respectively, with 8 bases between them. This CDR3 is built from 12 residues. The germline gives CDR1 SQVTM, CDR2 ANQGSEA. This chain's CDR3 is CSVVKGTDTQYF. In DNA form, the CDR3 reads TGCAGCGTTGTTAAGGGGACAGATACGCAGTATTTT.

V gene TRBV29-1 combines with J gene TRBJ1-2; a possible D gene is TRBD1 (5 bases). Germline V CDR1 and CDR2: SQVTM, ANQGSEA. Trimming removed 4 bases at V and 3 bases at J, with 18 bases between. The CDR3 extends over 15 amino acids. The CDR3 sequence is CSVVREASPYYGYTF. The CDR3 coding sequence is TGCAGCGTTGTCAGGGAGGCCAGTCCTTACTATGGCTACACCTTC. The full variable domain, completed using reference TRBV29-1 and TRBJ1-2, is SAVISQKPSRDICQRGTSLTIQCQVDSQVTMMFWYRQQPGQSLTLIATANQGSEATYESGFVIDKFPISRPNLTFSTLTVSNMSPEDSSIYLCSVVREASPYYGYTFGSGTRLTVV.

CDR3 sequence reads: CASSGRGSGANVLTF. In nucleotides, the CDR3 is TGTGCCAGCTCGGGACGGGGCTCTGGGGCCAACGTCCTGACTTTC. This chain links TRBV6-1 with TRBJ2-6; D might be TRBD1 or TRBD2, each matching 5 bases. V lost 8 bases, J lost 0 bases, and 11 bases lay in between. From germline, CDR1 is MNHNS and CDR2 SASEGT. The CDR3 extends over 15 amino acids.

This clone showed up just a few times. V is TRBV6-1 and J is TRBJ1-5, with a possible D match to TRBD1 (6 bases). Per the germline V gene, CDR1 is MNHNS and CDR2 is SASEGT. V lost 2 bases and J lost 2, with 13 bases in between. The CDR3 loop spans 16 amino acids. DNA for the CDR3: TGTGCCAGCAGTGAACTGGGGGCGGGGGGCAATCAGCCCCAGCATTTT. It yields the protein CASSELGAGGNQPQHF.

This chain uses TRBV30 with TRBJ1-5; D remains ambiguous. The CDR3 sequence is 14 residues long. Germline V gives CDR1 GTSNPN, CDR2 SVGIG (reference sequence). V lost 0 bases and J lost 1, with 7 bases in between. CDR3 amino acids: CAWSVTGSNQPQHF. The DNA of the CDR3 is TGTGCCTGGAGTGTAACGGGCAGCAATCAGCCCCAGCATTTT.

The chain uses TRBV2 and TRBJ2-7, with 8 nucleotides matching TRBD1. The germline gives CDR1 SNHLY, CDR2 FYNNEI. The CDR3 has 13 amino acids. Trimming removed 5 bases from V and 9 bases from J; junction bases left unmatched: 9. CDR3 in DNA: TGTGCCAGCAGTTATACTGATACAGGGGGGCAGTACTTC. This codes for CASSYTDTGGQYF.

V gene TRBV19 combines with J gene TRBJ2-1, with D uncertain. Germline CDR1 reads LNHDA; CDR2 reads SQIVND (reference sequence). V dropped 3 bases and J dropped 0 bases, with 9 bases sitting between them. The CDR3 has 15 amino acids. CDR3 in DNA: TGTGCCAGTAGTATGGGCTCCAGCTCCTACAATGAGCAGTTCTTC. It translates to CASSMGSSSYNEQFF.

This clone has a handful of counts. As DNA, the CDR3 is TGTGCCAGCACCGTAGGACAGGGGCCCCACGAGCAGTACTTC. It specifies CASTVGQGPHEQYF. The V call is TRBV7-9, the J call TRBJ2-7; 9 positions agree with TRBD1. The CDR3 contains 14 residues. Looked up from germline, CDR1 is SEHNR and CDR2 is FQNEAQ (reference sequence). Trimming took 7 bases from V and 5 from J; bases not matched to a gene: 9.

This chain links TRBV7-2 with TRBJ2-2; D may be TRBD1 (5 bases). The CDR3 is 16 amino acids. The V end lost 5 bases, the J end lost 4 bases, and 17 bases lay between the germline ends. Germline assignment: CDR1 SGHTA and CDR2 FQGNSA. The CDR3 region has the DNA TGTGCCAGCAGCGCCGACAGCCGGGTCTTCACCGGGGAGCTGTTTTTT. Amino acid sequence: CASSADSRVFTGELFF.

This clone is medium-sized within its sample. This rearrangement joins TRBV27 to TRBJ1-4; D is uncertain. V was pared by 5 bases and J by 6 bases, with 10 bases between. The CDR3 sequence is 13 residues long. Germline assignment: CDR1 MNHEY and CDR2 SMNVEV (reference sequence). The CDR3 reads CASSRPGYEKLFF. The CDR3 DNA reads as TGTGCCAGCAGTCGACCGGGGTATGAAAAACTGTTTTTT.

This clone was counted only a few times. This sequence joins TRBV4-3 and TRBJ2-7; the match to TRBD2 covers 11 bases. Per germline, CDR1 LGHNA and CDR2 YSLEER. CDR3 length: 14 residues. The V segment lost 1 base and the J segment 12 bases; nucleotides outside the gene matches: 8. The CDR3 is CASSQGVSSGRPYF. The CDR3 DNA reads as TGCGCCAGCAGCCAAGGGGTTTCTAGCGGGAGGCCGTACTTC.

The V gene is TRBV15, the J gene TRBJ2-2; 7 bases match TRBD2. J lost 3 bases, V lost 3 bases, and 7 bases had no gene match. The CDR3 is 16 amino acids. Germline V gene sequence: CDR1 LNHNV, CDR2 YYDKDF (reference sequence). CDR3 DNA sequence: TGTGCCACCAGCAGGGTTGGGAGGGTTGACACCGGGGAGCTGTTTTTT. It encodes CATSRVGRVDTGELFF.

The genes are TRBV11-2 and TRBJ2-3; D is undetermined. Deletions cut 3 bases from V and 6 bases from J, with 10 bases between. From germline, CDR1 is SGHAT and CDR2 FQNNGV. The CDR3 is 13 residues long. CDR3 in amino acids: CASSFRVGDTQYF. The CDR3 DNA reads TGTGCCAGCAGCTTCCGGGTTGGTGATACGCAGTATTTT.

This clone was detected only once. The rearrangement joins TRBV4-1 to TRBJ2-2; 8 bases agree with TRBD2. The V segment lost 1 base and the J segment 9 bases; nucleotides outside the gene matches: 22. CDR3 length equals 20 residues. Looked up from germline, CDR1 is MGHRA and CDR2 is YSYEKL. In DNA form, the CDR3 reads TGCGCCAGCAGCCAAGGATGGCGGGAGGCCCCAACCGAGGAACACCGGGAGCTGTTTTTT. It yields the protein CASSQGWREAPTEEHRELFF.

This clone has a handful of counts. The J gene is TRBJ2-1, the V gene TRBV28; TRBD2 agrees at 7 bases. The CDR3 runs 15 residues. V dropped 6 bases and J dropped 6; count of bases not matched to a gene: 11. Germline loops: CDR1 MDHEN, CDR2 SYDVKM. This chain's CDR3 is CASSVGRDPINEQFF. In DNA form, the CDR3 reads TGTGCCAGCAGCGTGGGGAGGGACCCCATCAATGAGCAGTTCTTC.

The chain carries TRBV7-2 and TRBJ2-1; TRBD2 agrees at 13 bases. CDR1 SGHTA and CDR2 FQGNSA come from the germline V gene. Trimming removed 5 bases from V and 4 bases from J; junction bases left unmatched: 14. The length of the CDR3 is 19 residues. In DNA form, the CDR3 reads TGTGCCAGCAGCCGACTAGCGGGAGGTCAACGGTCAAAATACAATGAGCAGTTCTTC. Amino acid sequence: CASSRLAGGQRSKYNEQFF.

The CDR3 loop reads CASSPTGGNGYTF. In nucleotides, the CDR3 is TGCGCCAGCAGCCCGACAGGGGGCAACGGCTACACCTTC. This sequence joins TRBV4-3 and TRBJ1-2, with 10 positions matching TRBD1. This CDR3 contains 13 residues. V trimming: 4 bases; J trimming: 8 bases; junction bases outside the gene matches: 4. Germline values: CDR1 LGHNA, CDR2 YSLEER.

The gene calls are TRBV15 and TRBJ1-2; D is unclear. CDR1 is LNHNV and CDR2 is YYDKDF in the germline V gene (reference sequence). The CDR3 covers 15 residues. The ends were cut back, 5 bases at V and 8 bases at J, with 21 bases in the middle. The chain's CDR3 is CATSRERVESVGYTF. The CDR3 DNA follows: TGTGCCACCAGCCGGGAACGGGTTGAGTCAGTAGGCTACACCTTC.